The 22 T cell receptor beta chains listed next were all sequenced from one sample in a study of blood T cell repertoires in COVID-19. The method was immunoSEQ multiplex PCR; TCRdb's version includes in-frame clones alone and lacks a portion of them. Altogether 70,000 to 80,000 clones are present, around 85% being singletons, with the ten largest covering 17%. The sequencing input was peripheral blood. These receptors were collected from a man older than 75 in a cohort sampled during active COVID-19.

The rearrangement joins TRBV7-2 to TRBJ2-5, with D maybe TRBD2 (6 bases). The germline CDR1 and CDR2 sequences are SGHTA and FQGNSA. The CDR3 is 15 amino acids. The V end was cut by 2 bases, the J end by 1 base, with 11 bases between. This chain's CDR3 is CASSLQAGAQETQYF. CDR3 nucleotide sequence: TGTGCCAGCAGCTTACAAGCGGGCGCCCAAGAGACCCAGTACTTC.

CDR3 in DNA: TGTGCCAGCAGCCAAGTTGGAGGGACGGAGACCCAGTACTTC. This codes for CASSQVGGTETQYF. The gene calls are TRBV3-1 (or the pseudogene TRBV3-2) and TRBJ2-5, with D perhaps matching TRBD2 (6 bases). The V end was cut by 1 base, the J end by 5 bases, with 11 bases between. This CDR3 has 14 amino acids. From germline, CDR1 is LGHDT and CDR2 YNNKEL (reference sequence).

In this sample, this clone turned up a few times. The chain has TRBV19 and TRBJ1-2, with no clear D. The V end was cut by 3 bases, the J end by 3 bases, with 5 bases between. Germline V gene data show CDR1 as LNHDA and CDR2 as SQIVND (reference sequence). This CDR3 contains 12 residues. The CDR3: CASSISDYGYTF. CDR3 DNA: TGTGCCAGTAGTATTTCGGACTATGGCTACACCTTC.

The chain couples TRBV5-1 to TRBJ1-2; no reliable D call. Germline CDR1 and CDR2: SGHRS and YFSETQ. The CDR3 runs 13 residues. V lost 0 bases to trimming and J lost 4 bases, with 7 bases between them. As DNA, the CDR3 is TGCGCCAGCAGCTTGGAGCCGGGCTATGGCTACACCTTC. This encodes CASSLEPGYGYTF.

The chain combines TRBV5-4 with TRBJ2-7; 9 bases align to TRBD2. Germline lookup yields CDR1 SGHNT and CDR2 YYREEE (reference sequence). With 2 bases clipped from V and 7 bases from J, the junction kept 7 bases outside the gene matches. The CDR3 covers 14 residues. CDR3 residues: CASSFKRGAGEQYF. CDR3 DNA: TGTGCCAGCAGCTTCAAGCGGGGGGCTGGTGAGCAGTACTTC.

In this sample, this clone turned up a few times. V and J are TRBV7-2 and TRBJ2-1; D is ambiguous. Germline loops: CDR1 SGHTA, CDR2 FQGNSA. This CDR3 spans 14 amino acids. Trimming left V 1 base short and J 8 bases short, with 12 bases between. CDR3 sequence (DNA): TGTGCCAGCAGCTTAGAGCCGATTGTGGATGAGCAGTTCTTC. This codes for CASSLEPIVDEQFF.

The chain uses TRBV5-1 and TRBJ2-2; 8 positions agree with TRBD1. This CDR3 contains 16 residues. The germline gives CDR1 SGHRS, CDR2 YFSETQ. V shed 3 bases, J shed 5 bases, and the junction held 9 bases outside the gene matches. In nucleotides, the CDR3 is TGCGCCAGCAGCTGGAATACAGGGGGAGATACCGGGGAGCTGTTTTTT. It is translated as CASSWNTGGDTGELFF.

J is TRBJ1-1 and V is TRBV11-2; no clear D. V lost 0 bases to trimming and J lost 6 bases, with 17 bases between them. CDR3 length: 16 amino acids. Per the germline V gene, CDR1 is SGHAT and CDR2 is FQNNGV. CDR3 nucleotide sequence: TGTGCCAGCAGCTTAGATAGGAGTGTACGGTCAGCTGAAGCTTTCTTT. This encodes CASSLDRSVRSAEAFF. The whole variable domain, filled in from reference TRBV11-2 and TRBJ1-1, reads EAGVAQSPRYKIIEKRQSVAFWCNPISGHATLYWYQQILGQGPKLLIQFQNNGVVDDSQLPKDRFSAERLKGVDSTLKIQPAKLEDSAVYLCASSLDRSVRSAEAFFGQGTRLTVV.

This clone showed up just a few times. The genes are TRBV5-1 and TRBJ1-1, with 9 positions matching TRBD1. Germline V lookup: CDR1 SGHRS, CDR2 YFSETQ. This CDR3 is 14 amino acids long. V lost 4 bases and J lost 5; bases outside the gene matches: 6. Here the CDR3 DNA reads TGCGCCAGCAGCCAGGACAGGGGAAGGACTGAAGCTTTCTTT. It yields the protein CASSQDRGRTEAFF.

The V gene is TRBV28, the J gene TRBJ1-4, with 10 positions matching TRBD1. The J segment lost 7 bases and the V segment lost 7 bases, leaving 6 bases of the junction unmatched. The germline V gene has CDR1 MDHEN and CDR2 SYDVKM. The CDR3 is 14 residues long. The chain's CDR3 is CASILGTGAEKLFF. Written as DNA, the CDR3 is TGTGCCAGCATCCTCGGGACAGGGGCTGAAAAACTGTTTTTT.

DNA for the CDR3: TGTGCCAGCAGCCAGGGAATACTAGCGGGGTTTCCCAATGAGCAGTTCTTC. Amino acid sequence: CASSQGILAGFPNEQFF. This chain uses TRBV3-1 (or the pseudogene TRBV3-2) with TRBJ2-1, with TRBD2 matching 10 bases. V trimming: 3 bases; J trimming: 6 bases; junction bases outside the gene matches: 11. Looked up from germline, CDR1 is LGHDT and CDR2 is YNNKEL (reference sequence). CDR3 size: 17 residues.

This sequence joins TRBV7-9 and TRBJ1-1, with TRBD1 matching over 7 bases. V trimming: 5 bases; J trimming: 5 bases; junction bases outside the gene matches: 5. There are 13 residues in the CDR3. CDR1 is SEHNR and CDR2 is FQNEAQ in the germline V gene (reference sequence). The CDR3 nucleotides read TGTGCCAGCAGCCGACAGGGAGAAACTGAAGCTTTCTTT. Protein: CASSRQGETEAFF.

The chain is built from TRBV6-6 and TRBJ2-3, with TRBD2 identical over 9 bases. V lost 2 bases, J lost 8 bases, and 5 bases stayed unmatched. Germline lookup yields CDR1 MNHNY and CDR2 SVGAGI (reference sequence). The CDR3 has 14 amino acids. The DNA for the CDR3 is TGTGCCAGCAGTTACGCGGGGGGGCTGGGTACGCAGTATTTT. Residues: CASSYAGGLGTQYF.

This chain connects TRBV29-1 to TRBJ1-1; 9 positions match TRBD1. The V and J ends lost 6 bases and 10 bases, in that order; junction bases with no gene match: 6. CDR3 length: 11 residues. In germline, CDR1 is SQVTM, CDR2 ANQGSEA. The DNA of the CDR3 is TGCAGCGTGCAAAGACAGGGGGGAGCTTTCTTT. Its protein product is CSVQRQGGAFF. The variable domain in full, with the rest retrieved from reference TRBV29-1 and TRBJ1-1, is SAVISQKPSRDICQRGTSLTIQCQVDSQVTMMFWYRQQPGQSLTLIATANQGSEATYESGFVIDKFPISRPNLTFSTLTVSNMSPEDSSIYLCSVQRQGGAFFGQGTRLTVV.

In this sample, this clone turned up a few times. J is TRBJ2-3 and V is TRBV29-1; 7 bases map to TRBD1. This CDR3 is 11 amino acids long. Germline V gene sequence: CDR1 SQVTM, CDR2 ANQGSEA. Trimming at V came to 5 bases and at J to 6 bases, leaving 2 bases not matched to a gene. The CDR3 bases are TGCAGCGTTCACAGGGGTGATACGCAGTATTTT. It is translated as CSVHRGDTQYF.

The sample holds a few counts of this clone. The J gene is TRBJ1-5, the V gene TRBV6-5; TRBD1 might be the D (5 bases). Deletions cut 0 bases from V and 4 bases from J, with 13 bases between. CDR1 is MNHEY and CDR2 is SVGAGI in the germline V gene. The CDR3 spans 16 residues. As DNA, the CDR3 is TGTGCCAGCAGTTACTCTTCGGCAGGGCCTAATCAGCCCCAGCATTTT. It is translated as CASSYSSAGPNQPQHF.

V gene TRBV19 combines with J gene TRBJ2-7; possibly TRBD1 for D (5 bases). This CDR3 contains 12 residues. The germline gives CDR1 LNHDA, CDR2 SQIVND (reference sequence). Trimming pared 6 bases from V and 3 bases from J, leaving 9 bases between. The CDR3 spells CASRDQGYEQYF. DNA for the CDR3: TGTGCCAGTAGGGATCAGGGCTACGAGCAGTACTTC. The entire variable domain, with the rest obtained from reference TRBV19 and TRBJ2-7, is as follows: DGGITQSPKYLFRKEGQNVTLSCEQNLNHDAMYWYRQDPGQGLRLIYYSQIVNDFQKGDIAEGYSVSREKKESFPLTVTSAQKNPTAFYLCASRDQGYEQYFGPGTRLTVT.

This clone has only a few counts. The chain has TRBV2 and TRBJ1-2; 10 bases agree with TRBD1. J lost 5 bases, V lost 6 bases, and 6 bases had no gene match. Germline V gene sequence: CDR1 SNHLY, CDR2 FYNNEI. The CDR3 runs 14 residues. The CDR3 region has the DNA TGTGCCAGCAGGGGGGACAGGGGTCCTTATGGCTACACCTTC. It specifies CASRGDRGPYGYTF.

The V gene is TRBV18, the J gene TRBJ2-7, with unresolved D. Germline-derived CDR1 and CDR2 are KGHSH and LQKENI. V was clipped by 2 bases and J by 2 bases, with 7 bases between them. The CDR3 runs 13 residues. The DNA of the CDR3 is TGTGCCAGCTCACCAGTCCCTGCCTACGAGCAGTACGTC. Translated: CASSPVPAYEQYV.

The gene calls are TRBV12-3 or TRBV12-4 and TRBJ1-1; D unresolved. This CDR3 contains 12 residues. Trimming pared 5 bases from V and 3 bases from J, leaving 7 bases between. The chain's CDR3 is CASSITDTEAFF. In DNA, the CDR3 is TGTGCCAGCAGTATCACGGACACTGAAGCTTTCTTT.

The CDR3 region has the DNA TGTGCCAGCAGCTGGAGAAGCGCGAACACCGGGGAGCTGTTTTTT. This encodes CASSWRSANTGELFF. The chain couples TRBV7-2 to TRBJ2-2; no clear D. V shed 4 bases and J shed 0 bases, with 9 bases lying between them. The CDR3 is 15 amino acids. CDR1 is SGHTA, CDR2 FQGNSA, per germline.

CDR3 bases: TGTGCCAGTAGTATAGATGGTTCGGGGGGCCAAGAGACCCAGTACTTC. Its translation: CASSIDGSGGQETQYF. The gene calls are TRBV19 and TRBJ2-5, with 7 bases that match TRBD2. Germline values: CDR1 LNHDA, CDR2 SQIVND (reference sequence). The CDR3 is made up of 16 amino acids. Trimming took 0 bases from V and 1 from J; bases not matched to a gene: 5.